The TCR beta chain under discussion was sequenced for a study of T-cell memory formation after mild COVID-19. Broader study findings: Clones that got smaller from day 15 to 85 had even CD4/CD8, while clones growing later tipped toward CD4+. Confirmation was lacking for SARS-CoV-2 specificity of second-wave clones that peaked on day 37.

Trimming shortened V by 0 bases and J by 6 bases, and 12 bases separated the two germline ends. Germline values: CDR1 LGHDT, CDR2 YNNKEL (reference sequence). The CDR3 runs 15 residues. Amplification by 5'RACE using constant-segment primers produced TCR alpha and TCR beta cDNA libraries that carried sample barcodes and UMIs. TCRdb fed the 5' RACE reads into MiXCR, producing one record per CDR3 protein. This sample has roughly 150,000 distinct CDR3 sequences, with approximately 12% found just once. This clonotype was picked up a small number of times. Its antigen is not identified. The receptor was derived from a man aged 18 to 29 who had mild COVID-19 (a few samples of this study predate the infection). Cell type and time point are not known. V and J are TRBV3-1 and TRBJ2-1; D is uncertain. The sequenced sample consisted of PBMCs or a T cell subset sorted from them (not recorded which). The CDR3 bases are TGTGCCAGCAGCCAAGATTGGGGTCATGGCAATGAGCAGTTCTTC. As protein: CASSQDWGHGNEQFF.